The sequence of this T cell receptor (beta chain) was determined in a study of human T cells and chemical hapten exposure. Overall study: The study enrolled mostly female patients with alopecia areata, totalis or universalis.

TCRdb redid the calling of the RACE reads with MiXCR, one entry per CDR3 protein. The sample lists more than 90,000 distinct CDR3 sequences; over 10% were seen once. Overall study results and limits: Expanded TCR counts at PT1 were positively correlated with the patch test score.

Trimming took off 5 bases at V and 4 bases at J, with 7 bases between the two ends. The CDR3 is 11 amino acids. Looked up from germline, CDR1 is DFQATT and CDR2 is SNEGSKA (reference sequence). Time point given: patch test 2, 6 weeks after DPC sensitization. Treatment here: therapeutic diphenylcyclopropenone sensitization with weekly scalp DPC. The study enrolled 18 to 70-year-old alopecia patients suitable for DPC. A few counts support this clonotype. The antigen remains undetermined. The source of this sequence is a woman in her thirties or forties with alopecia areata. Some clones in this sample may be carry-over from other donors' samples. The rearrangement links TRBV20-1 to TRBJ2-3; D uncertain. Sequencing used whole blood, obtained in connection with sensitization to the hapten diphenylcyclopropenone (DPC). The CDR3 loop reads CSAPYADTQYF. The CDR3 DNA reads TGCAGTGCTCCTTACGCAGATACGCAGTATTTT.